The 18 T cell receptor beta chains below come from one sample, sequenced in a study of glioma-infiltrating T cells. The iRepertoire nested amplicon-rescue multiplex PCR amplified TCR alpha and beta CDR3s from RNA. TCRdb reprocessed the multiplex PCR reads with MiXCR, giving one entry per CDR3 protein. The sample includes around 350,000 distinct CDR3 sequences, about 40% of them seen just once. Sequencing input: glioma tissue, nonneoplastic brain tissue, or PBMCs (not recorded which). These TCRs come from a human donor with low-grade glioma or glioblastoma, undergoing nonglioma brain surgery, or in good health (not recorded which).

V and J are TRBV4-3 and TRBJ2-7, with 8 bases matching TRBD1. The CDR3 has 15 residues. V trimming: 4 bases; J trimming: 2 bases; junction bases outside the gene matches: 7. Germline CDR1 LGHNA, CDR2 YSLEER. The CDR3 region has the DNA TGCGCCAGCAGCCGTCTCGCGGACAGGGCCTACGAGCAGTACTTC. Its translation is CASSRLADRAYEQYF.

Written as DNA, the CDR3 is TGCAGCGTTCAGACAGGCTATGGCTACACCTTC. Translated, it gives CSVQTGYGYTF. The chain couples TRBV29-1 to TRBJ1-2; the D gene is possibly TRBD1 (6 bases). V gave up 5 bases and J gave up 4 bases, with 8 bases separating them. Germline V lookup: CDR1 SQVTM, CDR2 ANQGSEA. This CDR3 comprises 11 residues.

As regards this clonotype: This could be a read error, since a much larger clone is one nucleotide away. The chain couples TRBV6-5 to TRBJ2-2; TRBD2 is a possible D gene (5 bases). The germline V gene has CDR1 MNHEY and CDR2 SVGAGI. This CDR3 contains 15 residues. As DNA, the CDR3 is TGTGCCAGCAGTTACTCTAGCGAGAACAGCGGGGAGCTGTTTTTT. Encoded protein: CASSYSSENSGELFF.

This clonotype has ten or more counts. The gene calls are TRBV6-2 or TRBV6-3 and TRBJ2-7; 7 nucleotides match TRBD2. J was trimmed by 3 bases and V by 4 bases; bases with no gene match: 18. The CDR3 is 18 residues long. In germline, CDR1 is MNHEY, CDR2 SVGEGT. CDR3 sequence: CASSLRRREDVDNYEQYF. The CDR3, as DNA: TGTGCCAGCAGTTTACGGCGCCGGGAGGACGTAGATAACTACGAGCAGTACTTC.

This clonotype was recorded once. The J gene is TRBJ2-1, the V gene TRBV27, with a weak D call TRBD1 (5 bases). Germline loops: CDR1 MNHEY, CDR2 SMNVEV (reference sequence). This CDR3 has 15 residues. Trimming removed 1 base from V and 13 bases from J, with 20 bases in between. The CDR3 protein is CASSLWGRIQETQFF. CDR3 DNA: TGTGCCAGCAGTTTATGGGGCAGGATCCAAGAGACCCAGTTCTTC.

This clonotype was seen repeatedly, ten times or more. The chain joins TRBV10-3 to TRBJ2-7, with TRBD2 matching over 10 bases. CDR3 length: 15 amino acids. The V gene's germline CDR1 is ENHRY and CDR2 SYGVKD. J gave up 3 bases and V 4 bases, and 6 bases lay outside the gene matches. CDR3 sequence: CAISAAIAGGYEQYF. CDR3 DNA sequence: TGTGCCATCAGTGCCGCGATAGCGGGAGGCTACGAGCAGTACTTC.

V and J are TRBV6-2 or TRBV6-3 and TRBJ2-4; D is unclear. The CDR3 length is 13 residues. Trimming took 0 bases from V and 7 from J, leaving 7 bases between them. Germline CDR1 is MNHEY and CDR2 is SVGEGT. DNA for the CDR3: TGTGCCAGCAGTTACTCCGGTTACAACATTCAGTACTTC. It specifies CASSYSGYNIQYF.

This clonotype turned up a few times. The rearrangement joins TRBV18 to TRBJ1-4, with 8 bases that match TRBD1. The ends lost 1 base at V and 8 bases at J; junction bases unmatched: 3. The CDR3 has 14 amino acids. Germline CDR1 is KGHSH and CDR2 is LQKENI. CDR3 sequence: CASSPLTGEEKLFF. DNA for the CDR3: TGTGCCAGCTCACCACTGACAGGGGAGGAAAAACTGTTTTTT.

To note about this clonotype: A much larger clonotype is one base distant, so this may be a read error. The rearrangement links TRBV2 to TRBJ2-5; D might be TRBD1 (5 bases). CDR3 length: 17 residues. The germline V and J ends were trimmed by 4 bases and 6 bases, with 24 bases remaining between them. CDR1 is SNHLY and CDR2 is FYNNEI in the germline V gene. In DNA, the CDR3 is TGTGCCAGCAGTGGGACCTGGACATGGCTTGCCGGGCAGACCCAGTACTTC. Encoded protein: CASSGTWTWLAGQTQYF.

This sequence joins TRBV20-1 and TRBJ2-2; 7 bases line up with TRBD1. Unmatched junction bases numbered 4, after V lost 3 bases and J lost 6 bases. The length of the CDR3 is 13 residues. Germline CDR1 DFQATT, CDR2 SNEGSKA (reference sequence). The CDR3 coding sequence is TGCAGTGCTAGGGACAGGCGGGCCGGGGAGCTGTTTTTT. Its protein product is CSARDRRAGELFF.

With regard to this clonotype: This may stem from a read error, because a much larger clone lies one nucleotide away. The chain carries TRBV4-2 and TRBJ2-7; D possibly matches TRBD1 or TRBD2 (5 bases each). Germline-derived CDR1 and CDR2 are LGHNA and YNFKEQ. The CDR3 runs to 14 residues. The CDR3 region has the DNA TGTGCCACCAGCAGGGACGGTATCTCCAACGAGCAGTACTTC. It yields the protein CATSRDGISNEQYF.

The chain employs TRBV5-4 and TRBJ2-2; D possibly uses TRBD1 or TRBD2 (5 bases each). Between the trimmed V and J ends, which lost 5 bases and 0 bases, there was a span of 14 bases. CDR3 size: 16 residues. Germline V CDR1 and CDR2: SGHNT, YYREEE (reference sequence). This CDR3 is CASSNPGRSNTGELFF. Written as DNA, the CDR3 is TGTGCCAGCAGTAATCCGGGACGATCGAACACCGGGGAGCTGTTTTTT.

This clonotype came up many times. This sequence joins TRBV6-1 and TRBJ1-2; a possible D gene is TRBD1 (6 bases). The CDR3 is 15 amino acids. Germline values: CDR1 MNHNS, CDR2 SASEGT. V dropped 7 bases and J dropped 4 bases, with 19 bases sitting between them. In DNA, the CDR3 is TGTGCCAGCACCCTAGACAGGTGGAACCCCTATGGCTACACCTTC. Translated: CASTLDRWNPYGYTF.

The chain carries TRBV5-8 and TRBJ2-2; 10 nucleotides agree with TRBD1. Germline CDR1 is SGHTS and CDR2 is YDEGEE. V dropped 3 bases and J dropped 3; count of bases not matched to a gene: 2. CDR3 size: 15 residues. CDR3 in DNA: TGTGCCAGCAGCTCGGGACAGGGGTACACCGGGGAGCTGTTTTTT. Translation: CASSSGQGYTGELFF. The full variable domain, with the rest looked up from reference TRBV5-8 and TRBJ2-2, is EAGVTQSPTHLIKTRGQQATLRCSPISGHTSVYWYQQALGLGLQFLLWYDEGEERNRGNFPPRFSGRQFPNYSSELNVNALELEDSALYLCASSSGQGYTGELFFGEGSRLTVL.

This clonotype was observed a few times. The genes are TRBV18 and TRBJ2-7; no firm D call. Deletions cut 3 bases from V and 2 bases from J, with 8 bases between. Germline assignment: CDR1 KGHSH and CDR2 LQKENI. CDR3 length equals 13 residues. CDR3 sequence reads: CASSPSVPYEQYF. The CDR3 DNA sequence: TGTGCCAGCTCACCCTCGGTTCCCTACGAGCAGTACTTC.

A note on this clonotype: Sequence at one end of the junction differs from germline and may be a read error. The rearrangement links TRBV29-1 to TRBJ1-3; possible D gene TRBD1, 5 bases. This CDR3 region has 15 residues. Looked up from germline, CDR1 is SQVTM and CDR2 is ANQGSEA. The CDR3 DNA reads TGCAGCGTTAGGCTCGGGGCCCCATCTGGAAACAACATATATTTT. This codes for CSVRLGAPSGNNIYF. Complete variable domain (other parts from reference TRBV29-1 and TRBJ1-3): SAVISQKPSRDICQRGTSLTIQCQVDSQVTMMFWYRQQPGQSLTLIATANQGSEATYESGFVIDKFPISRPNLTFSTLTVSNMSPEDSSIYLCSVRLGAPSGNNIYFGEGSWLTVV.

The CDR3 DNA is TGCAGTGCTAGCCTGACAGGGCTCTATGGCTACACCTTC. Translated, it gives CSASLTGLYGYTF. This chain links TRBV20-1 with TRBJ1-2; the match to TRBD1 covers 7 bases. The germline gives CDR1 DFQATT, CDR2 SNEGSKA (reference sequence). The CDR3 runs 13 residues. V lost 3 bases and J lost 4; bases outside the gene matches: 5.

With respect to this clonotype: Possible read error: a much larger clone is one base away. In DNA form, the CDR3 reads TGCAGTGCTAGAGAGGCAGGGGATGACACTGAAGCTTTCTTT. Protein product: CSAREAGDDTEAFF. The J gene is TRBJ1-1, the V gene TRBV20-1; maybe TRBD1 (6 bases). The CDR3 has 14 amino acids. Germline V gene sequence: CDR1 DFQATT, CDR2 SNEGSKA (reference sequence). V was shortened by 0 bases and J by 3 bases, with 11 bases between the two germline ends.